The 6 T cell receptor beta chains presented below share a single source sample, sequenced in a study of graft-versus-host responses after intestinal transplantation. The antigens for these receptors are not known. The table came from immunoSEQ multiplex PCR; TCRdb's copy has only in-frame clones and leaves some out. In the table there are 70,000 or so clones, over 70% of which are singletons. The specimen comprised unstimulated CD4+ T cells sorted from spleen or lymph node cells, sampled before transplant. The receptors come from a human donor who was the organ donor for an intestinal transplant.

Only a few counts were recorded for this clone. The chain uses TRBV7-9 and TRBJ2-3, with 7 bases identical to TRBD2. Germline lookup yields CDR1 SEHNR and CDR2 FQNEAQ (reference sequence). The junction had 9 bases not matched to a gene; V was cut back by 5 bases and J by 4 bases. The CDR3 extends over 15 amino acids. CDR3 region: CASSPLSGGPDTQYF. The CDR3 region has the DNA TGTGCCAGCAGCCCCCTATCGGGGGGACCAGATACGCAGTATTTT.

By its share, this clone is medium-sized. This chain connects TRBV5-1 to TRBJ2-1, with a weak D call TRBD2 (6 bases). Germline V gene sequence: CDR1 SGHRS, CDR2 YFSETQ. The V and J ends lost 0 bases and 9 bases respectively, with 10 bases between them. This CDR3 comprises 13 residues. The CDR3 nucleotides read TGCGCCAGCAGCTTGGGCGGGGCGCCTGAGCAGTTCTTC. Its translation: CASSLGGAPEQFF.

The V call is TRBV5-5, the J call TRBJ1-2; 7 positions agree with TRBD1. After removal of 0 bases from V and 8 bases from J, the junction contained 10 bases not matched to a gene. The CDR3 length is 15 residues. Germline CDR1 is SGHKS and CDR2 is YYEKEE (reference sequence). In DNA form, the CDR3 reads TGTGCCAGCAGCTTGGCGGCAGGGGGATACGAGGGCTACACCTTC. Encoded protein: CASSLAAGGYEGYTF.

The chain uses TRBV4-3 and TRBJ1-4; 7 bases align to TRBD1. Germline V lookup: CDR1 LGHNA, CDR2 YSLEER. The V segment lost 4 bases and the J segment 0 bases; nucleotides outside the gene matches: 17. The CDR3 totals 20 residues. CDR3 nucleotides: TGCGCCAGCAGCCCCTCACGGCCGGGACAGCGGGTTGCAACTAATGAAAAACTGTTTTTT. Protein: CASSPSRPGQRVATNEKLFF.

The rearrangement joins TRBV11-3 to TRBJ2-1; 13 bases align to TRBD2. The CDR3 length is 16 residues. With 5 bases clipped from V and 2 bases from J, the junction kept 3 bases outside the gene matches. Germline V gene sequence: CDR1 SGHNT, CDR2 YENEEA. The CDR3 here is CASSPGTSGAYNEQFF. CDR3 in DNA: TGTGCCAGCAGCCCCGGGACTAGCGGGGCCTACAATGAGCAGTTCTTC.

The chain uses TRBV28 and TRBJ2-2; 8 nucleotides align to TRBD2. Germline lookup yields CDR1 MDHEN and CDR2 SYDVKM. The CDR3 runs to 15 residues. The ends lost 3 bases at V and 8 bases at J; junction bases unmatched: 8. The CDR3 protein is CASSLEQAGAGELFF. CDR3 in DNA: TGTGCCAGCAGTTTGGAGCAAGCGGGGGCGGGGGAGCTGTTTTTT.